One sample yielded the 6 T cell receptor beta chains listed below, sequenced in a study of T cell responses to AZD1222 COVID-19 vaccine. The table came from immunoSEQ multiplex PCR; TCRdb's copy has only in-frame clones and leaves some out. The sample holds roughly 150,000 clones; around 87% are singletons and the top ten take roughly 9.1%. This specimen consisted of peripheral blood, obtained 28 days after the second AZD1222 dose. The receptors stem from an adult who received the AZD1222 COVID-19 vaccine.

The CDR3 reads CASSRDRQETQYF. Here the CDR3 DNA reads TGTGCCAGCAGTCGCGACAGACAAGAGACCCAGTACTTC. V usage is TRBV28 and J usage is TRBJ2-5; possibly TRBD1 for D (5 bases). This CDR3 has 13 amino acids. V dropped 5 bases and J dropped 2 bases, with 9 bases sitting between them. The germline CDR1 and CDR2 sequences are MDHEN and SYDVKM. The full variable domain, in which reference TRBV28 and TRBJ2-5 provide the parts outside the CDR3, is DVKVTQSSRYLVKRTGEKVFLECVQDMDHENMFWYRQDPGLGLRLIYFSYDVKMKEKGDIPEGYSVSREKKERFSLILESASTNQTSMYLCASSRDRQETQYFGPGTRLLVL.

The chain has TRBV7-9 and TRBJ2-1, with 15 nucleotides matching TRBD2. CDR1 is SEHNR, CDR2 FQNEAQ, per germline (reference sequence). V lost 3 bases and J lost 6; bases outside the gene matches: 6. This CDR3 is built from 17 residues. The DNA for the CDR3 is TGTGCCAGCAGCTTCGGGACTAGCGGGAGGCCCGCCAATGAGCAGTTCTTC. Its protein is CASSFGTSGRPANEQFF.

This clone was recorded only once. V and J are TRBV5-1 and TRBJ1-5, with D hard to call. CDR3 length equals 14 residues. V shed 0 bases and J shed 7 bases, with 11 bases lying between them. Germline CDR1 is SGHRS and CDR2 is YFSETQ. In DNA, the CDR3 is TGCGCCAGCAGCTTGGCTGCGGGAGGGCAGCCCCAGCATTTT. Translation gives CASSLAAGGQPQHF.

The V and J genes are TRBV28 and TRBJ2-2; D is possibly TRBD2 (7 bases). The CDR3 covers 17 residues. Trimming stripped 5 bases from V and 5 bases from J, with 21 bases between. The germline gives CDR1 MDHEN, CDR2 SYDVKM. The CDR3 loop is CASSPLTGRARTGELFF. The CDR3 DNA is TGTGCCAGCAGTCCTCTTACAGGGAGGGCCCGGACCGGGGAGCTGTTTTTT.

The chain is built from TRBV5-4 and TRBJ2-7; D possibly corresponds to TRBD1 (6 bases). From germline, CDR1 is SGHNT and CDR2 YYREEE (reference sequence). Deletions cut 2 bases from V and 6 bases from J, with 12 bases between. The CDR3 has 13 amino acids. DNA of the CDR3: TGTGCCAGCAGCTTCGGCCTACAGGGCGAGCAGTACTTC. As protein: CASSFGLQGEQYF.

The genes are TRBV19 and TRBJ2-3, with 7 bases lining up with TRBD1. The length of the CDR3 is 12 residues. J lost 9 bases, V lost 8 bases, and 8 bases had no gene match. Germline V gene data show CDR1 as LNHDA and CDR2 as SQIVND (reference sequence). The chain's CDR3 is CASGARQGTQYF. CDR3 nucleotide sequence: TGTGCCAGTGGGGCAAGACAGGGAACGCAGTATTTT. Together with reference TRBV19 and TRBJ2-3, the CDR3 gives the full variable domain: DGGITQSPKYLFRKEGQNVTLSCEQNLNHDAMYWYRQDPGQGLRLIYYSQIVNDFQKGDIAEGYSVSREKKESFPLTVTSAQKNPTAFYLCASGARQGTQYFGPGTRLTVL.